Reported below is one T cell receptor beta chain. What it binds is unknown. UMIs and a universal primer site were added when TCR cDNA was made by 5'RACE template switching. Using its own MiXCR run on the 5' RACE reads, TCRdb lists one record per CDR3 protein. Of some 390,000 distinct CDR3 sequences listed, approximately 18% were seen once; the top ten hold over 15%. The data derive from a study of T cells after yellow fever vaccination. Per the germline V gene, CDR1 is MGHRA and CDR2 is YSYEKL. This CDR3 is built from 15 residues. V lost 3 bases to trimming and J lost 7 bases, with 18 bases between them. Study results and caveats: It was a small share of clonotypes that appeared in both CD4 and CD8 compartments. Post-booster repertoires contained most primary-vaccination clones again (around 96% CD4, 88% CD8). Abundant contaminating clonotypes from the bulk population could appear in FACS-sorted repertoires.

The receptor comes from a man between 18 and 29 years old who received the YFV17D yellow fever vaccine. This chain uses TRBV4-1 with TRBJ2-5; either TRBD1 or TRBD2 may fit D (5 bases each). Sequenced material: PBMCs, taken before the yellow fever booster vaccination. The CDR3 protein is CASSQPRDGLRTQYF. CDR3 DNA: TGCGCCAGCAGCCAGCCCCGGGACGGACTGAGGACCCAGTACTTC.